This T cell receptor beta chain was recorded in a study of cytomegalovirus exposure and HLA in healthy donors. Study-level findings and limits: Being productive about 87% or about 30% of the time was typical of most TCR beta V segments in an earlier analysis. Reported results showed that the classifier diagnosed cytomegalovirus status with high specificity and sensitivity. Further analysis, carried out later, found HLA-associated TCR beta chains more clonally expanded than equally common other chains. Later genetic work tied a missense DCLRE1C variant to beta-chain V and J trimming.

The CDR3 loop spans 14 amino acids. V lost 4 bases to trimming and J lost 4 bases, with 15 bases between them. Looked up from germline, CDR1 is SGHRS and CDR2 is YFSETQ. Turning to this clone: The target antigen is unknown.

13 Jbeta primers and 60 Vbeta primers were used for the PCR. The data were produced by immunoSEQ multiplex PCR, yet TCRdb's version contains in-frame clones alone and is incomplete. The sample has about 140,000 clones, roughly 75% seen once. What was sequenced was PBMCs. This TCR derives from a man between 40 and 49 years old in good health and CMV-seronegative. The V call is TRBV5-1, the J call TRBJ2-7, with a possible D match to TRBD2 (6 bases). The CDR3 reads CASSDGGSGYEQYF. The CDR3 coding sequence is TGCGCCAGCAGCGATGGGGGGTCGGGTTACGAGCAGTACTTC.